The clone carrying this T cell receptor beta chain appeared many times. Each CDR3 protein is one row after TCRdb ran MiXCR on the RT-PCR reads. Among 250,000 to 350,000 distinct CDR3 sequences listed, roughly 22% were seen once. This CDR3 contains 14 residues. Trimming cost V 1 base and J 2 bases, with 11 bases left between them. In germline, CDR1 is DFQATT, CDR2 SNEGSKA (reference sequence). The data were taken from a study of response to subunit inactivated influenza vaccine. The chain joins TRBV20-1 to TRBJ1-1, with D unresolved. Material: PBMCs from blood, obtained approximately 20 months after vaccination. The TCR was taken from a man aged 45 to 70 who received an inactivated influenza vaccine. The CDR3, as DNA: TGCAGTGCTAGAGGTTGGCAGAGAAACACTGAAGCTTTCTTT. Residues: CSARGWQRNTEAFF.